The 16 T cell receptor beta chains below come from one sample, sequenced in a study of T cell changes during pregnancy in multiple sclerosis. Clones were sequenced by immunoSEQ multiplex PCR, and TCRdb holds only the in-frame ones, with some missing. The repertoire holds around 130,000 clones, with less than 97% as singletons. Sequences were derived from peripheral blood, sampled after pregnancy. Receptors were obtained from a female donor with multiple sclerosis, enrolled in a pregnancy study.

This chain connects TRBV5-4 to TRBJ2-1, with D maybe TRBD2 (6 bases). The germline V gene has CDR1 SGHNT and CDR2 YYREEE (reference sequence). The V gene lost 8 bases and the J gene lost 4 bases, with 22 bases spanning the gap. The CDR3 is made up of 16 amino acids. This chain's CDR3 is CASRDLVGGRYNEQFF. CDR3 coding DNA: TGTGCCAGTAGGGATTTGGTGGGAGGAAGGTACAATGAGCAGTTCTTC.

This clone was seen only once. The genes are TRBV7-2 and TRBJ1-5; D possibly corresponds to TRBD1 (5 bases). Germline lookup yields CDR1 SGHTA and CDR2 FQGNSA. This CDR3 comprises 17 residues. Trimming removed 1 base at V and 0 bases at J, with 13 bases between. CDR3 nucleotides: TGTGCCAGCAGCTTAGACATAGGGGTAACTAGCAATCAGCCCCAGCATTTT. Translating it yields CASSLDIGVTSNQPQHF.

This chain joins TRBV7-8 and TRBJ2-1; 13 bases line up with TRBD2. J was trimmed by 0 bases and V by 1 base; bases with no gene match: 9. This CDR3 spans 20 amino acids. Germline values: CDR1 SGHVS, CDR2 FQNEAQ. CDR3 nucleotides: TGTGCCAGCAGCTTAGAGCGGACTAGCGGGAGTCGTTTCTCCTACAATGAGCAGTTCTTC. Translated, it gives CASSLERTSGSRFSYNEQFF. The full variable domain, with the rest looked up from reference TRBV7-8 and TRBJ2-1, is GAGVSQSPRYKVAKRGQDVALRCDPISGHVSLFWYQQALGQGPEFLTYFQNEAQLDKSGLPSDRFFAERPEGSVSTLKIQRTQQEDSAVYLCASSLERTSGSRFSYNEQFFGPGTRLTVL.

The chain is built from TRBV30 and TRBJ1-4; D is undetermined. CDR1 is GTSNPN, CDR2 SVGIG, per germline (reference sequence). The V gene lost 6 bases and the J gene lost 8 bases, with 25 bases spanning the gap. The CDR3 spans 16 residues. CDR3 in amino acids: CACSISGVGVREKLFF. CDR3 sequence (DNA): TGTGCCTGTTCGATTTCCGGGGTGGGCGTAAGGGAAAAACTGTTTTTT.

This clone was observed a handful of times. This chain joins TRBV15 and TRBJ1-5, with unresolved D. V was cut by 5 bases and J by 0 bases, with 8 bases left in between. The CDR3 covers 14 residues. Germline V lookup: CDR1 LNHNV, CDR2 YYDKDF (reference sequence). CDR3 nucleotides: TGTGCCACCAGCCTCAGTGATAGCAATCAGCCCCAGCATTTT. This codes for CATSLSDSNQPQHF.

This clone appeared once. The V and J genes are TRBV28 and TRBJ2-1, with 9 nucleotides matching TRBD2. This CDR3 contains 15 residues. Unmatched junction bases numbered 5, after V lost 1 base and J lost 7 bases. Germline V lookup: CDR1 MDHEN, CDR2 SYDVKM. CDR3: CASSLLAGVGNEQFF. DNA for the CDR3: TGTGCCAGCAGTTTATTAGCGGGAGTGGGAAATGAGCAGTTCTTC.

This clone appeared a single time. The chain links TRBV2 to TRBJ1-5; TRBD1 might be the D (6 bases). Germline-derived CDR1 and CDR2 are SNHLY and FYNNEI. The CDR3 has 14 residues. V shed 5 bases and J shed 3 bases, with 11 bases lying between them. The CDR3 region is CASSRQDPNQPQHF. CDR3 nucleotide sequence: TGTGCCAGCAGTCGACAGGACCCCAATCAGCCCCAGCATTTT.

The chain joins TRBV19 to TRBJ1-2; TRBD1 aligns across 8 bases. Germline loops: CDR1 LNHDA, CDR2 SQIVND (reference sequence). The CDR3 loop spans 14 amino acids. Trimming cost V 6 bases and J 6 bases; bases outside gene matches: 9. CDR3 protein: CASSRRQGADGYTF. CDR3 sequence (DNA): TGTGCCAGTAGCCGACGGCAGGGGGCGGATGGCTACACCTTC.

The chain joins TRBV18 to TRBJ2-7; D is possibly TRBD2 (5 bases). V was cut by 0 bases and J by 2 bases, with 8 bases left in between. The germline CDR1 and CDR2 sequences are KGHSH and LQKENI. The CDR3 totals 14 residues. As DNA, the CDR3 is TGTGCCAGCTCACCACCGGAGGCCACCTACGAGCAGTACTTC. Residues: CASSPPEATYEQYF. The full variable domain, its missing parts supplied by reference TRBV18 and TRBJ2-7, is NAGVMQNPRHLVRRRGQEARLRCSPMKGHSHVYWYRQLPEEGLKFMVYLQKENIIDESGMPKERFSAEFPKEGPSILRIQQVVRGDSAAYFCASSPPEATYEQYFGPGTRLTVT.

The chain joins TRBV7-2 to TRBJ2-3; D not resolved. Germline loops: CDR1 SGHTA, CDR2 FQGNSA. The V gene lost 10 bases and the J gene lost 4 bases, with 21 bases spanning the gap. The CDR3 contains 15 residues. CDR3 in DNA: TGTGCCACCCCCCCGACGACTGGAAACGCAGATACGCAGTATTTT. Translated: CATPPTTGNADTQYF.

The chain links TRBV7-9 to TRBJ2-1, with 8 bases lining up with TRBD2. Germline-derived CDR1 and CDR2 are SEHNR and FQNEAQ (reference sequence). This CDR3 comprises 15 residues. The V segment lost 5 bases and the J segment 2 bases; nucleotides outside the gene matches: 5. CDR3 nucleotides: TGTGCCAGCAGCCGAGCGGGAGACCCCTACAATGAGCAGTTCTTC. It yields the protein CASSRAGDPYNEQFF. Combining the CDR3 with reference TRBV7-9 and TRBJ2-1 gives the whole variable domain DTGVSQNPRHKITKRGQNVTFRCDPISEHNRLYWYRQTLGQGPEFLTYFQNEAQLEKSRLLSDRFSAERPKGSFSTLEIQRTEQGDSAMYLCASSRAGDPYNEQFFGPGTRLTVL.

The J gene is TRBJ2-2, the V gene TRBV5-4, with 7 bases fitting TRBD1. V lost 0 bases, J lost 7 bases, and 3 bases stayed unmatched. The CDR3 has 14 residues. The V gene's germline CDR1 is SGHNT and CDR2 YYREEE (reference sequence). CDR3 nucleotide sequence: TGTGCCAGCAGCTTGGAGGGGGCCGGCGGGGAGCTGTTTTTT. Its translation: CASSLEGAGGELFF.

The count of this clone is one. The chain links TRBV10-3 to TRBJ2-1; 10 bases map to TRBD2. This CDR3 has 16 residues. The V and J ends lost 0 bases and 8 bases, in that order; junction bases with no gene match: 7. In germline, CDR1 is ENHRY, CDR2 SYGVKD. The CDR3 region has the DNA TGTGCCATCAGTGAGTCAGGGCTAGCGGGAGTCCATGAGCAGTTCTTC. Protein: CAISESGLAGVHEQFF.

V and J are TRBV5-1 and TRBJ1-1; perhaps TRBD1 as D (6 bases). CDR3 length equals 13 residues. Germline V lookup: CDR1 SGHRS, CDR2 YFSETQ. The ends were cut back, 7 bases at V and 1 base at J, with 11 bases in the middle. The CDR3 spells CASQDRRNTEAFF. CDR3 bases: TGCGCCAGCCAAGACAGGAGGAACACTGAAGCTTTCTTT. Using reference TRBV5-1 and TRBJ1-1 for the parts outside the CDR3, the full variable domain is KAGVTQTPRYLIKTRGQQVTLSCSPISGHRSVSWYQQTPGQGLQFLFEYFSETQRNKGNFPGRFSGRQFSNSRSEMNVSTLELGDSALYLCASQDRRNTEAFFGQGTRLTVV.

The J gene is TRBJ2-3, the V gene TRBV19; D not resolved. V was shortened by 6 bases and J by 2 bases, with 9 bases between the two germline ends. CDR1 and CDR2 from the germline V gene are LNHDA and SQIVND (reference sequence). There are 13 residues in the CDR3. Here the CDR3 reads CASSPQYTDTQYF. CDR3 in DNA: TGTGCCAGTAGCCCACAGTACACAGATACGCAGTATTTT.

The rearrangement links TRBV27 to TRBJ1-4; D is possibly TRBD1 (6 bases). The CDR3 contains 14 residues. Trimming removed 6 bases from V and 2 bases from J, with 10 bases in between. CDR1 is MNHEY and CDR2 is SMNVEV in the germline V gene (reference sequence). CDR3 sequence: CASRQGLTNEKLFF. The CDR3 bases are TGTGCCAGCAGACAGGGCCTTACTAATGAAAAACTGTTTTTT.